This section outlines one T cell receptor beta chain sequence together with its context. Its specificity is unknown. The length of the CDR3 is 16 residues. Trimming cost V 5 bases and J 6 bases; bases outside gene matches: 11. Germline V lookup: CDR1 SGHNT, CDR2 YYREEE (reference sequence). This sample is part of a study of cytomegalovirus exposure and HLA in healthy donors. The study, taken as a whole, reports: Among the CMV-associated chains, a few were confirmed in vitro as specific for CMV antigens. Presence/absence analyses assumed roughly uniform sequencing depth across donors, which may not hold.

PCR primers comprised 60 Vbeta and 13 Jbeta primers. The assay was immunoSEQ multiplex PCR, and TCRdb's table has in-frame clones only and misses some. The top ten hold just over 2.5% of the sample, which has more than 85,000 clones, approximately 87% seen once. The receptor was derived from a man aged 35-49 years in good health and CMV-seronegative. Sequences were obtained from PBMCs. The V gene is TRBV5-4, the J gene TRBJ1-6, with 7 bases fitting TRBD1. CDR3 region: CASRQARDSVNSPLHF. DNA of the CDR3: TGTGCCAGCAGACAAGCCAGGGACAGCGTTAATTCACCCCTCCACTTT.